Sequencing of this T cell receptor (beta chain) was carried out in a study of PD-1 blockade in mismatch repair-deficient tumors. The time point here: approximately 10-day in vitro stimulation with candidate neoantigen peptide 7. The data were produced by immunoSEQ multiplex PCR, yet TCRdb's version contains in-frame clones alone and is incomplete. The sample consists of roughly 10,000 clones, over 75% of them appearing once. Note on this clone: The antigen is undetermined.

The CDR3 is 15 residues long. The V end was cut by 1 base, the J end by 3 bases, with 10 bases between. Germline values: CDR1 SEHNR, CDR2 FQNEAQ (reference sequence). The chain combines TRBV7-9 with TRBJ1-5, with a tentative D call TRBD1 (6 bases). This TCR came from an adult with mismatch repair-deficient cancer. Specimen: cells cultured in vitro, collected from a patient treated with pembrolizumab. As DNA, the CDR3 is TGTGCCAGCAGCTTAGGACAGGAATTCAATCAGCCCCAGCATTTT. This translates into CASSLGQEFNQPQHF.